This T cell receptor (beta chain) was captured by sequencing in a study of blood T cell repertoires in COVID-19. This CDR3 is 16 amino acids long. CDR1 is SGHKS and CDR2 is YYEKEE in the germline V gene (reference sequence). The V end was cut by 1 base, the J end by 0 bases, with 11 bases between. Sequencing was performed with immunoSEQ multiplex PCR; in TCRdb, only in-frame clones are kept and a portion is missing. The data show tens of thousands of clones, around 83% seen once. The sequence derives from a man in his 60s with active COVID-19. The chain has TRBV5-5 and TRBJ2-1, with a weak D call TRBD2 (6 bases). Sequencing used peripheral blood. CDR3 residues: CASSLIYGSSYNEQFF. In DNA, the CDR3 is TGTGCCAGCAGCTTGATATACGGGAGCTCCTACAATGAGCAGTTCTTC.